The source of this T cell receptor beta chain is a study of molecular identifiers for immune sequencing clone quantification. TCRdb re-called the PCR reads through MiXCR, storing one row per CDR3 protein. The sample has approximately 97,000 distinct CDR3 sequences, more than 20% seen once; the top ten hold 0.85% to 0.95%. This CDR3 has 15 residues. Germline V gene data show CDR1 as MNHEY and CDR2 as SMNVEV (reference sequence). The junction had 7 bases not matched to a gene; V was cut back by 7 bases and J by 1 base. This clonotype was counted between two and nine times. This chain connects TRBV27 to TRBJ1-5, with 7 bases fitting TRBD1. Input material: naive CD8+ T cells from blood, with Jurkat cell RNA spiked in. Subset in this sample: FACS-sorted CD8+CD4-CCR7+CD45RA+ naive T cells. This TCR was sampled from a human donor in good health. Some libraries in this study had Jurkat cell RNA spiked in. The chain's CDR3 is CASKTGLGSNQPQHF. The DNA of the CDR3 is TGTGCCAGCAAGACAGGGCTTGGGAGCAATCAGCCCCAGCATTTT.